These 30 T cell receptor beta chains were all obtained from the same sample, sequenced in a study of cytomegalovirus exposure and HLA in healthy donors (dated by TCRdb to 2016 to 2017). Receptor amplification or capture employed the immunoSEQ multiplex PCR assay. The multiplex PCR relied on a mix of 60 forward primers for TCR Vbeta segments and 13 reverse primers for TCR Jbeta segments. Here the immuneACCESS table is served through TCRdb, limited to in-frame sequences with V and J called. Missing clones are a known gap in these copies; in checked studies unresolved V genes cover under half, and the rest lacks a known reason. This sample gives roughly 140,000 clones in total; 64% of them show up just once. The biggest ten clones account for 2.5% to 3.5% of the sample. Sequencing was carried out using PBMCs. These receptors were collected from a woman in her 30s in good health and CMV-seropositive.

V usage is TRBV7-9 and J usage is TRBJ2-7; tentatively, D is TRBD1 (5 bases). The germline gives CDR1 SEHNR, CDR2 FQNEAQ (reference sequence). The CDR3 extends over 17 amino acids. Trimming stripped 0 bases from V and 3 bases from J, with 18 bases between. The DNA for the CDR3 is TGTGCCAGCAGCTTAGCGCTTTTACAGGAAAAAAACTACGAGCAGTACTTC. This encodes CASSLALLQEKNYEQYF. Filled out from reference TRBV7-9 and TRBJ2-7, the complete variable domain reads DTGVSQNPRHKITKRGQNVTFRCDPISEHNRLYWYRQTLGQGPEFLTYFQNEAQLEKSRLLSDRFSAERPKGSFSTLEIQRTEQGDSAMYLCASSLALLQEKNYEQYFGPGTRLTVT.

This clone has just a few counts. CDR3 region: CASRLTSGTDTQYF. CDR3 bases: TGTGCCAGCAGACTAACTAGCGGCACAGATACGCAGTATTTT. This chain links TRBV6-1 with TRBJ2-3, with TRBD2 identical over 7 bases. CDR3 length equals 14 residues. Germline lookup yields CDR1 MNHNS and CDR2 SASEGT. V shed 6 bases and J 1 base; nucleotides not matched to a gene: 4.

CDR3 sequence (DNA): TGTGCCAGCAGTTACGGACAGGCCGTCTCGGTCTATGGCTACACCTTC. Its protein is CASSYGQAVSVYGYTF. This chain joins TRBV6-5 and TRBJ1-2; 7 bases fit TRBD1. Per the germline V gene, CDR1 is MNHEY and CDR2 is SVGAGI. The CDR3 length is 16 residues. Trimming took 2 bases from V and 4 from J; bases not matched to a gene: 10.

Here the CDR3 reads CASSIDRAGGQAQYF. The CDR3 region has the DNA TGTGCCAGTAGTATAGATCGAGCGGGGGGGCAAGCGCAGTATTTT. This chain links TRBV19 with TRBJ2-3, with 10 bases that match TRBD2. Germline trimming cut 0 bases from V and 10 bases from J; bases unmatched to any gene: 7. The V gene's germline CDR1 is LNHDA and CDR2 SQIVND (reference sequence). The CDR3 length is 15 residues.

In this sample, this clone turned up a few times. The chain recombines TRBV7-3 with TRBJ2-2, with D unresolved. The V gene's germline CDR1 is SGHTA and CDR2 FQGTGA. Trimming removed 10 bases from V and 7 bases from J, with 16 bases in between. The CDR3 contains 13 residues. CDR3 protein: CATSFGFGGELFF. CDR3 sequence (DNA): TGTGCCACGTCGTTCGGGTTCGGCGGGGAGCTGTTTTTT.

This clone was detected only a few times. The chain employs TRBV20-1 and TRBJ2-7, with unresolved D. The V end lost 2 bases, the J end lost 5 bases, and 7 bases lay between the germline ends. CDR3 length equals 11 residues. Germline V gives CDR1 DFQATT, CDR2 SNEGSKA (reference sequence). CDR3 DNA sequence: TGCAGTGCTAGATTAATCCACGAGCAGTACTTC. The encoded protein is CSARLIHEQYF.

The chain is built from TRBV30 and TRBJ2-2, with D uncertain. V was cut by 0 bases and J by 4 bases, with 6 bases left in between. CDR3 size: 13 residues. Germline V CDR1 and CDR2: GTSNPN, SVGIG (reference sequence). The CDR3 nucleotides are TGTGCCTGGAGTGTTGCGGTCACCGGGGAGCTGTTTTTT. It codes for CAWSVAVTGELFF.

This clone was observed a few times. The chain uses TRBV6-1 and TRBJ2-7, with 11 bases identical to TRBD2. This CDR3 is built from 16 residues. The V segment lost 4 bases and the J segment 2 bases; nucleotides outside the gene matches: 7. The germline V gene encodes CDR1 MNHNS and CDR2 SASEGT. CDR3 sequence reads: CASSGKSSGGTYEQYF. The DNA of the CDR3 is TGTGCCAGCAGTGGGAAATCTAGCGGGGGGACCTACGAGCAGTACTTC.

This clone came up a few times. The CDR3 DNA reads as TGTGCCAGCAGCTTGGGTGGGGCGGCAAACACTGAAGCTTTCTTT. This codes for CASSLGGAANTEAFF. The V call is TRBV5-4, the J call TRBJ1-1, with D perhaps matching TRBD1 (5 bases). The germline CDR1 and CDR2 sequences are SGHNT and YYREEE (reference sequence). This CDR3 is built from 15 residues. V was cut by 0 bases and J by 2 bases, with 11 bases left in between.

This rearrangement joins TRBV7-9 to TRBJ2-7; D may be TRBD1 (8 bases). There are 15 residues in the CDR3. Germline CDR1 and CDR2: SEHNR and FQNEAQ (reference sequence). V was shortened by 4 bases and J by 2 bases, with 15 bases between the two germline ends. CDR3 nucleotides: TGTGCCAGCAGCTCAAACAGGGGGGGAGCCTACGAGCAGTACTTC. It encodes CASSSNRGGAYEQYF.

The rearrangement links TRBV2 to TRBJ2-3, with 7 bases aligning to TRBD1. Germline-derived CDR1 and CDR2 are SNHLY and FYNNEI. Trimming cost V 4 bases and J 2 bases; bases outside gene matches: 6. This CDR3 has 15 amino acids. CDR3 nucleotide sequence: TGTGCCAGCAGTGGGACAGGAGGATTCACAGATACGCAGTATTTT. Translated: CASSGTGGFTDTQYF.

A few counts support this clone. The V and J genes are TRBV6-1 and TRBJ2-5; 7 positions match TRBD1. Trimming cost V 4 bases and J 2 bases; bases outside gene matches: 4. The CDR3 runs 14 residues. In germline, CDR1 is MNHNS, CDR2 SASEGT. CDR3 sequence reads: CASSGRTGQETQYF. CDR3 DNA: TGTGCCAGCAGTGGCAGGACAGGTCAAGAGACCCAGTACTTC.

The J gene is TRBJ1-5, the V gene TRBV2; D gene unclear. The CDR3 runs to 13 residues. The V end was cut by 2 bases, the J end by 7 bases, with 9 bases between. Germline V gives CDR1 SNHLY, CDR2 FYNNEI. The CDR3 loop reads CASSESYGQPQHF. The CDR3 nucleotides are TGTGCCAGCAGTGAATCATACGGGCAGCCCCAGCATTTT.

This chain links TRBV30 with TRBJ2-1; D is undetermined. CDR1 and CDR2 (germline): GTSNPN, SVGIG (reference sequence). The CDR3 spans 14 residues. Trimming cost V 7 bases and J 0 bases, with 13 bases left between them. The CDR3 is CAFDLPHSYNEQFF. In nucleotides, the CDR3 is TGTGCCTTCGATCTACCGCACTCCTACAATGAGCAGTTCTTC.

The V call is TRBV5-6, the J call TRBJ2-7, with 10 bases matching TRBD2. Germline CDR1 is SGHDT and CDR2 is YYEEEE. V shed 3 bases, J shed 2 bases, and the junction held 5 bases outside the gene matches. The CDR3 sequence is 15 residues long. The CDR3 here is CASSSGLAVAYEQYF. As DNA, the CDR3 is TGTGCCAGCAGCTCCGGACTAGCGGTAGCCTACGAGCAGTACTTC.

The V call is TRBV18, the J call TRBJ1-1; 9 nucleotides agree with TRBD1. The CDR3 loop spans 16 amino acids. Germline V lookup: CDR1 KGHSH, CDR2 LQKENI. V lost 5 bases, J lost 2 bases, and 9 bases stayed unmatched. The CDR3 reads CASSVRDRASNTEAFF. In nucleotides, the CDR3 is TGTGCCAGCTCAGTCCGGGACAGGGCATCCAACACTGAAGCTTTCTTT.

The chain carries TRBV6-5 and TRBJ2-2; D call uncertain. CDR1 is MNHEY and CDR2 is SVGAGI in the germline V gene. Trimming cost V 7 bases and J 8 bases, with 11 bases left between them. The CDR3 loop spans 12 amino acids. CDR3 DNA: TGTGCCAGCAAATCTACGATAGGGGAGCTGTTTTTT. It translates to CASKSTIGELFF.

The rearrangement uses TRBV2 and TRBJ1-1, with a possible D match to TRBD1 (5 bases). Germline values: CDR1 SNHLY, CDR2 FYNNEI. The V and J ends lost 2 bases and 4 bases respectively, with 8 bases between them. The CDR3 spans 13 residues. This chain's CDR3 is CASSEIQATEAFF. As DNA, the CDR3 is TGTGCCAGCAGTGAAATACAGGCCACTGAAGCTTTCTTT.

V usage is TRBV2 and J usage is TRBJ1-3, with D possibly TRBD1 on 6 matching bases. Germline assignment: CDR1 SNHLY and CDR2 FYNNEI. CDR3 length: 13 amino acids. The germline V and J ends were trimmed by 7 bases and 3 bases, with 10 bases remaining between them. CDR3 residues: CASKRGLGNTIYF. The CDR3 region has the DNA TGTGCCAGCAAGCGGGGGCTTGGAAACACCATATATTTT.

The rearrangement joins TRBV18 to TRBJ2-2; TRBD2 matches 8 bases. With V trimmed by 3 bases and J by 4 bases, 7 bases remained unmatched. This CDR3 has 16 residues. Per the germline V gene, CDR1 is KGHSH and CDR2 is LQKENI. The chain's CDR3 is CASSPNSGTLTGELFF. The CDR3 bases are TGTGCCAGCTCACCTAATAGCGGGACTCTCACCGGGGAGCTGTTTTTT.

This rearrangement joins TRBV30 to TRBJ2-7, with D maybe TRBD2 (5 bases). Trimming shortened V by 0 bases and J by 9 bases, and 9 bases separated the two germline ends. Germline lookup yields CDR1 GTSNPN and CDR2 SVGIG (reference sequence). This CDR3 has 11 residues. In nucleotides, the CDR3 is TGTGCCTGGAGTGTACTAGGGCTGCAGTACTTC. Its protein product is CAWSVLGLQYF.

The sample holds a few counts of this clone. V gene TRBV30 combines with J gene TRBJ1-1; no reliable D call. This CDR3 spans 16 amino acids. Germline V CDR1 and CDR2: GTSNPN, SVGIG (reference sequence). Trimming shortened V by 2 bases and J by 0 bases, and 16 bases separated the two germline ends. In DNA, the CDR3 is TGTGCCTGGAGTCACAGCCTCAGAAGTATGAACACTGAAGCTTTCTTT. Amino acid sequence: CAWSHSLRSMNTEAFF. The full variable domain, completed using reference TRBV30 and TRBJ1-1, is SQTIHQWPATLVQPVGSPLSLECTVEGTSNPNLYWYRQAAGRGLQLLFYSVGIGQISSEVPQNLSASRPQDRQFILSSKKLLLSDSGFYLCAWSHSLRSMNTEAFFGQGTRLTVV.

The V and J genes are TRBV5-4 and TRBJ2-3; 8 positions match TRBD2. V trimming: 4 bases; J trimming: 5 bases; junction bases outside the gene matches: 18. The CDR3 loop spans 18 amino acids. The germline V gene has CDR1 SGHNT and CDR2 YYREEE (reference sequence). DNA for the CDR3: TGTGCCAGCAGCCGTTCCGGGACTAGTTTAAGTTTGAGAGATACGCAGTATTTT. Its translation: CASSRSGTSLSLRDTQYF.

V usage is TRBV6-5 and J usage is TRBJ2-1; the match to TRBD1 covers 9 bases. V shed 6 bases and J 5 bases; nucleotides not matched to a gene: 2. The germline V gene has CDR1 MNHEY and CDR2 SVGAGI. The CDR3 is made up of 13 amino acids. CDR3 DNA: TGTGCCAGCAGGACAGGGGGACACAATGAGCAGTTCTTC. Translated: CASRTGGHNEQFF.

The rearrangement uses TRBV11-2 and TRBJ2-7, with a tentative D call TRBD2 (6 bases). The germline V and J ends were trimmed by 0 bases and 2 bases, with 20 bases remaining between them. This CDR3 contains 18 residues. Looked up from germline, CDR1 is SGHAT and CDR2 is FQNNGV. The CDR3 sequence is CASSLDRFRAGRAYEQYF. CDR3 bases: TGTGCCAGCAGCTTAGATCGGTTTCGTGCGGGAAGAGCCTACGAGCAGTACTTC.

The chain carries TRBV6-4 and TRBJ2-7; perhaps TRBD1 as D (6 bases). Germline lookup yields CDR1 MRHNA and CDR2 SNTAGT. This CDR3 comprises 13 residues. V shed 6 bases and J shed 7 bases, with 16 bases lying between them. Written as DNA, the CDR3 is TGTGCCAGCAGCGTGTCAGTTCAGGGGGAGCAGTACTTC. Translating it yields CASSVSVQGEQYF.

In its sample, this clone was seen once. This sequence joins TRBV7-9 and TRBJ2-7, with D perhaps matching TRBD2 (5 bases). Germline V lookup: CDR1 SEHNR, CDR2 FQNEAQ (reference sequence). The CDR3 has 13 amino acids. Between the trimmed V and J ends, which lost 5 bases and 3 bases, there was a span of 11 bases. The CDR3 sequence is CASSDGVFYEQYF. In DNA form, the CDR3 reads TGTGCCAGCAGCGACGGGGTGTTCTACGAGCAGTACTTC.

The V gene is TRBV7-2, the J gene TRBJ2-5, with TRBD2 matching 8 bases. The trim removed 1 base at V and 4 bases at J, leaving 5 bases unmatched. Germline V CDR1 and CDR2: SGHTA, FQGNSA. The CDR3 spans 15 residues. Here the CDR3 reads CASSLVNLAGETQYF. DNA for the CDR3: TGTGCCAGCAGCTTAGTTAACCTAGCGGGAGAGACCCAGTACTTC.

The CDR3 nucleotides are TGCGCCAGCAGCTGGACGGGAGTGAACACTGAAGCTTTCTTT. Amino acid sequence: CASSWTGVNTEAFF. V usage is TRBV5-1 and J usage is TRBJ1-1; no clear D gene. Deletions cut 3 bases from V and 0 bases from J, with 9 bases between. Per germline, CDR1 SGHRS and CDR2 YFSETQ. The CDR3 runs 14 residues.

This clone has more than one count but fewer than ten. The V and J genes are TRBV5-6 and TRBJ1-2; TRBD1 agrees at 12 bases. V lost 4 bases and J lost 4; bases outside the gene matches: 5. Germline V gene data show CDR1 as SGHDT and CDR2 as YYEEEE. This CDR3 contains 15 residues. CDR3 sequence reads: CASSLGTGGGYGYTF. The CDR3 DNA reads as TGTGCCAGCAGCCTCGGGACAGGGGGCGGCTATGGCTACACCTTC.